The 21 T cell receptor beta chains below were found in one sample sequenced in a study of T cells in Graves' hyperthyroidism and ophthalmopathy. Researchers took RNA transcripts and amplified the TCR beta CDR3 regions from them. HTBI primers were employed in a first-round RT-PCR of the TCR CDR3. TCRdb itself ran the multiplex PCR reads through MiXCR, one entry per CDR3 protein. The sample yields about 560,000 distinct CDR3 sequences, about a sixth seen once. Sequencing was done on a sample of blood. Receptors were obtained from a woman under 30 with Graves' hyperthyroidism.

This clonotype has a count of ten or more. This rearrangement joins TRBV19 to TRBJ2-7; the match to TRBD1 covers 9 bases. This CDR3 region has 15 residues. The V gene end was trimmed by 6 bases and the J gene end by 0 bases; junction bases not matched to a gene: 6. CDR1 and CDR2 from the germline V gene are LNHDA and SQIVND (reference sequence). The CDR3 nucleotides read TGTGCCAGTAGCCAAACGACAGGGGGCTCCTACGAGCAGTACTTC. Its protein product is CASSQTTGGSYEQYF. Full variable domain (rest looked up from reference TRBV19 and TRBJ2-7): DGGITQSPKYLFRKEGQNVTLSCEQNLNHDAMYWYRQDPGQGLRLIYYSQIVNDFQKGDIAEGYSVSREKKESFPLTVTSAQKNPTAFYLCASSQTTGGSYEQYFGPGTRLTVT.

J is TRBJ2-7 and V is TRBV11-2, with D possibly matching TRBD2 (6 bases). This CDR3 spans 13 amino acids. V was clipped by 5 bases and J by 13 bases, with 21 bases between them. Germline V gene sequence: CDR1 SGHAT, CDR2 FQNNGV. CDR3 sequence (DNA): TGTGCCAGCAGCCTAGGACTATACGGAGCGTTATACTTC. Amino acid sequence: CASSLGLYGALYF.

This clonotype turned up a few times. This chain joins TRBV19 and TRBJ1-1; D is possibly TRBD1 (6 bases). The ends were cut back, 1 base at V and 5 bases at J, with 14 bases in the middle. Per the germline V gene, CDR1 is LNHDA and CDR2 is SQIVND (reference sequence). CDR3 size: 15 residues. CDR3 nucleotide sequence: TGTGCCAGTAGTATAGCCGGGGGCGCAGGGACTGAAGCTTTCTTT. Its translation: CASSIAGGAGTEAFF.

The genes are TRBV20-1 and TRBJ2-3, with TRBD1 matching over 9 bases. CDR3 length: 17 amino acids. The V and J ends lost 3 bases and 3 bases, in that order; junction bases with no gene match: 13. Germline V gives CDR1 DFQATT, CDR2 SNEGSKA (reference sequence). The CDR3 sequence is CSASPPPGQGSTDTQYF. CDR3 sequence (DNA): TGCAGTGCTAGCCCCCCACCGGGACAGGGCTCGACAGATACGCAGTATTTT.

This clonotype was counted ten times or more. The chain recombines TRBV7-2 with TRBJ2-1; 7 bases agree with TRBD2. This CDR3 has 15 residues. J lost 7 bases, V lost 7 bases, and 13 bases had no gene match. The germline V gene has CDR1 SGHTA and CDR2 FQGNSA. The CDR3 nucleotides are TGTGCCAGCACGCCAGCGGGGAGGGGCCGGAATGAGCAGTTCTTC. Translation gives CASTPAGRGRNEQFF.

This clonotype was counted many times. This chain links TRBV24-1 with TRBJ2-1; D may be TRBD1 (6 bases). CDR1 and CDR2 (germline): KGHDR, SFDVKD. The CDR3 consists of 12 residues. V was cut by 9 bases and J by 6 bases, with 11 bases left in between. DNA of the CDR3: TGTGCCACCGGGCGACAGGCCAATGAGCAGTTCTTC. This sequence encodes CATGRQANEQFF.

The chain has TRBV29-1 and TRBJ1-1; D gene unclear. The CDR3 runs 13 residues. Looked up from germline, CDR1 is SQVTM and CDR2 is ANQGSEA. Trimming took off 2 bases at V and 0 bases at J, with 7 bases between the two ends. As DNA, the CDR3 is TGCAGCGTTGAAAAAGGTTTGAACACTGAAGCTTTCTTT. Amino acid sequence: CSVEKGLNTEAFF.

This clonotype was seen repeatedly, ten times or more. The rearrangement links TRBV20-1 to TRBJ1-4; 7 nucleotides line up with TRBD1. Trimming removed 5 bases from V and 6 bases from J; junction bases left unmatched: 12. The CDR3 has 15 residues. CDR1 DFQATT and CDR2 SNEGSKA come from the germline V gene (reference sequence). The CDR3 protein is CSAQPPGTAYEKLFF. CDR3 nucleotides: TGCAGTGCTCAGCCCCCCGGGACAGCTTATGAAAAACTGTTTTTT.

The chain combines TRBV28 with TRBJ2-7; D possibly corresponds to TRBD2 (5 bases). The CDR3 length is 14 residues. V was trimmed by 6 bases and J by 2 bases, leaving 14 bases between them. CDR1 is MDHEN and CDR2 is SYDVKM in the germline V gene. CDR3 loop: CASSFAGLTYEQYF. The CDR3 DNA reads as TGTGCCAGCAGCTTTGCTGGACTCACCTACGAGCAGTACTTC.

V usage is TRBV18 and J usage is TRBJ1-1, with D maybe TRBD1 (5 bases). The CDR3 is 16 amino acids. V lost 6 bases and J lost 8, with 25 bases in between. Germline V CDR1 and CDR2: KGHSH, LQKENI. In nucleotides, the CDR3 is TGTGCCAGCTCCTTATCCGGGACTGATCTGCCTTCAGAAGCTTTCTTT. Translated: CASSLSGTDLPSEAFF.

This clonotype was counted many times. V gene TRBV7-8 combines with J gene TRBJ2-1, with D possibly matching TRBD2 (6 bases). CDR1 is SGHVS, CDR2 FQNEAQ, per germline. Deletions cut 4 bases from V and 10 bases from J, with 17 bases between. The CDR3 extends over 14 amino acids. The CDR3 nucleotides are TGTGCCAGCAGCTCGGAGGCCCGTGGGGGGGAGCAGTTCTTC. Amino acid sequence: CASSSEARGGEQFF.

This clonotype occurred a few times. The chain carries TRBV12-3 or TRBV12-4 and TRBJ2-2; D unclear. The CDR3 sequence is 13 residues long. Trimming stripped 3 bases from V and 7 bases from J, with 9 bases between. The CDR3 DNA is TGTGCCAGCAGTTTTAATAGCTACGGGGAGCTGTTTTTT. Protein: CASSFNSYGELFF.

This clonotype occurred a few times. CDR3 nucleotide sequence: TGTGCCAGCAGCCAAGATAGGGGACAAGGAGGCTACACCTTC. Translated, it gives CASSQDRGQGGYTF. The chain combines TRBV14 with TRBJ1-2, with D possibly matching TRBD1 (6 bases). Trimming took off 0 bases at V and 8 bases at J, with 13 bases between the two ends. This CDR3 spans 14 amino acids. In germline, CDR1 is SGHDN, CDR2 FVKESK.

The rearrangement links TRBV28 to TRBJ1-2, with D uncertain. Between the trimmed V and J ends, which lost 2 bases and 2 bases, there was a span of 9 bases. The CDR3 has 14 amino acids. CDR1 is MDHEN and CDR2 is SYDVKM in the germline V gene. CDR3 sequence reads: CASSLPVQNYGYTF. The CDR3 DNA reads as TGTGCCAGCAGTTTACCCGTGCAAAACTATGGCTACACCTTC.

There are a few counts of this clonotype. CDR3 in DNA: TGTGCCAGCAGCCCCGGACAGGGAGGCACCGGGGAGCTGTTTTTT. Its protein product is CASSPGQGGTGELFF. The rearrangement links TRBV5-5 to TRBJ2-2, with 8 bases lining up with TRBD1. Germline V CDR1 and CDR2: SGHKS, YYEKEE (reference sequence). Trimming took 4 bases from V and 4 from J; bases not matched to a gene: 6. The CDR3 sequence is 15 residues long.

This clonotype was found once. The chain uses TRBV19 and TRBJ2-3; 7 bases are a match to TRBD1. This CDR3 has 14 residues. Trimming removed 5 bases from V and 4 bases from J; junction bases left unmatched: 6. Germline loops: CDR1 LNHDA, CDR2 SQIVND (reference sequence). The CDR3 spells CASSDNRGPDTQYF. CDR3 sequence (DNA): TGTGCCAGTAGTGACAACAGGGGACCAGATACGCAGTATTTT.

The table lists this clonotype with many counts. The rearrangement links TRBV7-9 to TRBJ2-5; TRBD2 matches at 13 bases. CDR1 and CDR2 from the germline V gene are SEHNR and FQNEAQ (reference sequence). The CDR3 runs to 17 residues. V shed 3 bases and J 3 bases; nucleotides not matched to a gene: 7. The CDR3 reads CASSLTSGGRTEETQYF. CDR3 sequence (DNA): TGTGCCAGCAGCTTGACTAGCGGGGGGAGGACCGAAGAGACCCAGTACTTC.

This clonotype was recorded many times. This sequence joins TRBV7-2 and TRBJ2-7; possibly TRBD1 for D (5 bases). The CDR3 covers 13 residues. The germline V and J ends were trimmed by 2 bases and 3 bases, with 8 bases remaining between them. The germline gives CDR1 SGHTA, CDR2 FQGNSA. CDR3 residues: CASSLQGFYEQYF. The CDR3 DNA reads as TGTGCCAGCAGCTTACAGGGCTTCTACGAGCAGTACTTC. Supplemented by reference TRBV7-2 and TRBJ2-7, the full variable domain reads GAGVSQSPSNKVTEKGKDVELRCDPISGHTALYWYRQSLGQGLEFLIYFQGNSAPDKSGLPSDRFSAERTGGSVSTLTIQRTQQEDSAVYLCASSLQGFYEQYFGPGTRLTVT.

This sequence joins TRBV19 and TRBJ2-1, with D possibly called TRBD1 or TRBD2 (5 bases each). CDR1 and CDR2 from the germline V gene are LNHDA and SQIVND (reference sequence). The CDR3 runs to 15 residues. Trimming pared 5 bases from V and 6 bases from J, leaving 17 bases between. The CDR3 DNA sequence: TGTGCCAGTAGTCAAGAGGGGATGGGAGCCAATGAGCAGTTCTTC. Translated, it gives CASSQEGMGANEQFF.

The V call is TRBV3-1, the J call TRBJ2-3; 16 bases are shared with TRBD2. Germline V lookup: CDR1 LGHDT, CDR2 YNNKEL (reference sequence). The CDR3 is 17 residues long. With V trimmed by 5 bases and J by 4 bases, 6 bases remained unmatched. CDR3 bases: TGTGCCAGCAGCAGATTGGGACTAGCGGGAGGGCCAGATACGCAGTATTTT. This translates into CASSRLGLAGGPDTQYF.

In this sample, this clonotype turned up many times. The V call is TRBV12-3 or TRBV12-4, the J call TRBJ1-1; 7 bases are a match to TRBD1. The CDR3 covers 15 residues. Trimming cost V 3 bases and J 5 bases; bases outside gene matches: 9. The CDR3 sequence is CASSLDRKWRTEAFF. The CDR3 DNA follows: TGTGCCAGCAGTTTGGACAGGAAATGGAGGACTGAAGCTTTCTTT.